This TCR beta chain was recovered during a study of blood T cell repertoires in COVID-19 (dated by TCRdb to about 2020). Regarding the complete study: Samples covering the acute and convalescent phases of COVID-19 were provided by collaborators in the United States, Italy and Spain. A freely available public database, intended as a resource for researchers studying the immune response to SARS-CoV-2, is where the repertoires were released. Where available, HLA class I and class II types were obtained from metadata supplied by the sample provider rather than from assay-based typing. Subjects who had been exposed to COVID-19, were actively infected with it, or had recovered from it provided the deeply sampled blood TCRbeta repertoires that made up the dataset. The prospective study material was composed of cDNA or gDNA derived from T cells, B-cell-depleted T cells, or PBMCs. The sample metadata nearly always contained a de-identified subject ID, COVID-19 status, age in years and sex. The samples were drawn from the first 160 participants of the ongoing ImmuneRACE study and from 950 to 1,500 subjects provided by 6 global collaborators.

Summary of the overall study and its limitations: The quantity of clinical and demographic metadata differed by source and by participant and was supplied without curation.

TCRbeta CDR3 regions were amplified from genomic DNA using the immunoSEQ Assay, a bias-controlled multiplex PCR. The study's processing was this. The number of nucleated cells in each sample was estimated by amplification of reference gene primers within the assay. Sequence reads were collapsed and filtered to measure the absolute abundance of every unique TCRbeta CDR3 rearrangement. For each sample, productive Simpson clonality was calculated by taking the square root of Simpson's diversity index across productive rearrangements. Drawn from immuneACCESS, this table holds only the in-frame rearrangements with V and J called that TCRdb kept. Clones are partly lost; checked studies trace under half to an unresolved V gene and leave the rest unexplained. Clone size and V and J calls were adopted from that table, with D and trimming inferred from the DNA. The sample table shows over 250,000 clones, and roughly 87% are seen once. The ten largest clones take up around 8.9% of the sample.

This clone was picked up a small number of times. It has no known antigen specificity. Base qualities are missing; no much larger clone stands one base away. The CDR3 holds 14 amino acids from the cysteine to the phenylalanine. Solely the CDR3 DNA is kept, with 42 bases framed from the first base. At the junction V is shortened by 3 bases and J by 4 bases; bases outside the gene matches: 3. The germline V gene (reference sequence) gives CDR1 as LGHDT and CDR2 as YNNKEL. In the prospective study, participants were 18 to 89 years old, resided in 25 or so geographic areas of the United States, and were enrolled through a virtual design. In the prospective study, participants were assigned to cohorts based on the clinical history participants reported in a screening survey and a study questionnaire. For ImmuneRACE Cohort 3, a participant was defined as recovered based on two consecutive negative NP/OP PCR tests, clearance by a healthcare professional, or resolution of symptoms. Each participant in the prospective study had whole blood, serum and a nasopharyngeal or oropharyngeal swab collected by mobile phlebotomists. Additional blood draws and questionnaires over an approximately two-month period could optionally be provided by prospective study participants. Before DNA extraction, blood samples from the prospective study were shipped at room temperature or frozen.

This chain is built from TRBV3-1 (or the pseudogene TRBV3-2) and TRBJ2-5, with 9 bases aligning to TRBD1. The clonotype comes from a woman aged 18-29 years who had recovered from COVID-19. Input material: PBMCs or T cells enriched from blood (not recorded which). Read as DNA, the sequence is TGTGCCAGCAGCCACACAGGGGGCGGAGAGACCCAGTACTTC. Translated, this gives CASSHTGGGETQYF.